This is a list of T cell receptor beta chains from one sample in a study of control samples from healthy donors and cancer patients. Profiling relied on immunoSEQ multiplex PCR, and the TCRdb table lists in-frame clones only, not all of them. The repertoire holds 80,000 or so clones, with 91% as singletons. The sequenced material came from blood. These receptor sequences come from a man aged 45-65 years in good health. CDR3s include the opening cysteine and the closing phenylalanine or tryptophan. A D gene is named only where the DNA matches it firmly. Some rows have no size entry. The others give once, few or many, or a class for an expanded clone.

TRBJ2-7	.	.	TRBV29-1	CSVGGRYEQYF	TGCAGCGTTGGAGGGCGCTACGAGCAGTACTTC
TRBJ1-6	once	.	TRBV18	CASSPQGRDSPLHF	TGTGCCAGCTCACCTCAGGGGAGGGATTCACCCCTCCACTTT
TRBJ2-7	.	.	TRBV4-1	CASSHPLDGSKSYEQYF	TGCGCCAGCAGCCACCCTTTGGACGGTTCCAAATCCTACGAGCAGTACTTC
TRBJ2-3	.	.	TRBV28	CASSFGGADTQYF	TGTGCCAGCAGTTTTGGTGGGGCAGATACGCAGTATTTT
TRBJ2-7	few	.	TRBV14	CASSQDQFGNVEQYF	TGTGCCAGCAGCCAAGATCAATTCGGGAACGTCGAGCAGTACTTC
TRBJ2-7	.	TRBD2	TRBV2	CASSELIPTSGGRVEQYF	TGTGCCAGCAGTGAACTAATTCCGACTAGCGGGGGCCGAGTCGAGCAGTACTTC
TRBJ2-2	.	.	TRBV24-1	CATSEDYTGELFF	TGTGCCACCAGTGAGGACTACACCGGGGAGCTGTTTTTT
TRBJ1-1	.	.	TRBV27	CASSSGQQNTEAFF	TGTGCCAGCAGTTCAGGACAGCAGAACACTGAAGCTTTCTTT
TRBJ2-3	.	.	TRBV9	CASSVGHPPTGTDTQYF	TGTGCCAGCAGCGTCGGACACCCTCCAACGGGCACAGATACGCAGTATTTT
TRBJ2-1	.	.	TRBV5-1	CASSLRAGAGEQFF	TGCGCCAGCAGCTTGCGGGCGGGGGCCGGTGAGCAGTTCTTC
TRBJ2-6	.	.	TRBV2	CASRGTLALSGANVLTF	TGTGCCAGCAGAGGGACACTTGCCCTCTCTGGGGCCAACGTCCTGACTTTC
TRBJ2-7	.	TRBD1	TRBV30	CAWSVPGGYEQYF	TGTGCCTGGAGTGTACCAGGGGGCTACGAGCAGTACTTC
TRBJ2-7	.	.	TRBV7-9	CASGYPGLADEQYF	TGTGCCAGCGGATATCCGGGCCTTGCGGACGAGCAGTACTTC
TRBJ2-6	once	.	TRBV27	CASSSPPESGANVLTF	TGTGCCAGCAGTTCCCCACCTGAGTCTGGGGCCAACGTCCTGACTTTC
TRBJ2-3	.	TRBD1	TRBV3-1/TRBV3-2	CASSQVGQGSDTQYF	TGTGCCAGCAGCCAAGTGGGACAGGGCTCTGATACGCAGTATTTT
TRBJ1-5	once	.	TRBV6-6	CASTSKGNQPQHF	TGTGCCAGCACCTCTAAGGGAAATCAGCCCCAGCATTTT
TRBJ2-2	.	.	TRBV5-6	CASSFGGGGELFF	TGTGCCAGCAGCTTCGGAGGAGGTGGGGAGCTGTTTTTT
TRBJ1-3	.	TRBD1	TRBV5-1	CASSLGTGGAGNTIYF	TGCGCCAGCAGCTTGGGGACAGGGGGCGCTGGAAACACCATATATTTT
TRBJ2-5	.	TRBD1	TRBV29-1	CSVATGQGSRETQYF	TGCAGCGTTGCTACGGGACAGGGGAGCCGAGAGACCCAGTACTTC
TRBJ2-7	.	TRBD1	TRBV19	CASSIGGTGVSEQYF	TGTGCCAGTAGTATAGGTGGGACAGGGGTGAGCGAGCAGTACTTC
TRBJ1-2	.	TRBD1	TRBV19	CASTPDRGRYGYTF	TGTGCCAGTACCCCGGACAGGGGGAGATATGGCTACACCTTC
TRBJ2-1	.	TRBD2	TRBV3-1/TRBV3-2	CASSPPTSGGPYNEQFF	TGTGCCAGCAGCCCCCCGACTAGCGGGGGGCCTTACAATGAGCAGTTCTTC
TRBJ1-4	.	.	TRBV5-1	CASSAGPIATNEKLFF	TGCGCCAGCAGCGCTGGACCGATTGCAACTAATGAAAAACTGTTTTTT
TRBJ1-1	.	.	TRBV6-5	CASSFSPGEAFF	TGTGCCAGCAGCTTTTCCCCGGGTGAAGCTTTCTTT
TRBJ1-1	.	.	TRBV11-2	CASSLQVNTEAFF	TGTGCCAGCAGCCTCCAGGTGAACACTGAAGCTTTCTTT
TRBJ1-1	few	.	TRBV7-2	CASSQTGGTEAFF	TGTGCCAGCAGCCAGACAGGAGGAACTGAAGCTTTCTTT
TRBJ1-6	.	.	TRBV7-2	CASSFPLGESPLHF	TGTGCCAGCAGCTTCCCCCTCGGGGAATCACCCCTCCACTTT
TRBJ1-1	.	TRBD1	TRBV30	CAWRDRDRGLRAFF	TGTGCCTGGAGAGACCGGGACAGGGGGCTGAGGGCTTTCTTT
TRBJ1-5	.	TRBD1	TRBV6-5	CASSQTGKSQPQHF	TGTGCCAGCAGCCAGACAGGGAAGAGTCAGCCCCAGCATTTT
TRBJ2-7	.	TRBD1	TRBV25-1	CASNRGSYEQYF	TGTGCCAGTAACAGGGGATCCTACGAGCAGTACTTC
TRBJ1-2	.	.	TRBV7-8	CASSLELANQGGYTF	TGTGCCAGCAGCTTAGAACTGGCCAATCAGGGTGGCTACACCTTC
TRBJ2-5	.	.	TRBV3-1/TRBV3-2	CASSQDPVVQETQYF	TGTGCCAGCAGCCAAGACCCCGTGGTACAAGAGACCCAGTACTTC
TRBJ1-1	.	.	TRBV6-5	CASSYMSLDTEAFF	TGTGCCAGCAGTTACATGAGCCTGGACACTGAAGCTTTCTTT
TRBJ2-7	.	.	TRBV6-6	CASRNQGGQYF	TGTGCCAGCAGGAATCAGGGAGGGCAGTACTTC
TRBJ1-1	.	.	TRBV6-2/TRBV6-3	CASSYSAGVTEAFF	TGTGCCAGCAGTTACTCAGCAGGGGTCACTGAAGCTTTCTTT
TRBJ1-1	once	TRBD1	TRBV27	CASSFLGGRGPYTEAFF	TGTGCCAGCAGTTTTTTAGGGGGCCGGGGGCCATACACTGAAGCTTTCTTT